The rows below give T cell receptor beta chains drawn from one sample of a study of blood T cell repertoires in COVID-19. Here immunoSEQ multiplex PCR was the method, and the copy in TCRdb shows in-frame clones only, minus some. Among some 170,000 clones listed, roughly 80% were seen once. Material: PBMCs or T cells enriched from blood (not recorded which). These receptors originate from a woman in her 50s who had recovered from COVID-19. Each CDR3 is given with its conserved first and last residue. A D gene is named only where the DNA matches it firmly. Some rows have no size entry. The others give once, few or many, or a class for an expanded clone.

j_call clone_size d_call v_call cdr3_aa cdr3_nt
TRBJ2-1 - TRBD2 TRBV2 CASMGLAGGGQFF TGTGCCAGCATGGGACTAGCGGGAGGAGGACAGTTCTTC
TRBJ2-7 - - TRBV12-3/TRBV12-4 CASSSGYEQYF TGTGCCAGCTCCTCCGGCTACGAGCAGTACTTC
TRBJ2-5 - TRBD2 TRBV28 CASSLRLAGGRETQYF TGTGCCAGCAGTTTGAGACTAGCGGGAGGACGAGAGACCCAGTACTTC
TRBJ2-3 few TRBD2 TRBV6-6 CASTGLAGADTQYF TGTGCCAGCACCGGACTAGCGGGAGCAGATACGCAGTATTTT
TRBJ2-7 - TRBD1 TRBV7-9 CASSPFRTGTYEQYF TGTGCCAGCAGCCCATTCAGGACAGGGACCTACGAGCAGTACTTC
TRBJ2-7 - TRBD2 TRBV27 CASSKLAGLSYEQYF TGTGCCAGCAGTAAACTAGCGGGCCTATCCTACGAGCAGTACTTC
TRBJ1-2 - - TRBV7-2 CASSLWSDTSYGYTF TGTGCCAGCAGCTTATGGTCTGACACTTCCTATGGCTACACCTTC
TRBJ2-2 once TRBD2 TRBV7-2 CASSPRGGTGELFF TGTGCCAGCAGCCCCCGGGGGGGCACCGGGGAGCTGTTTTTT
TRBJ2-2 - TRBD2 TRBV18 CASSPPSGPGELFF TGTGCCAGCTCACCACCTAGCGGGCCCGGGGAGCTGTTTTTT
TRBJ2-7 - - TRBV19 CASSGKQVREQYF TGTGCCAGTAGTGGCAAGCAGGTTCGGGAGCAGTACTTC
TRBJ2-5 - TRBD2 TRBV5-4 CASSLALGGETQYF TGTGCCAGCAGCTTGGCGCTCGGGGGGGAGACCCAGTACTTC
TRBJ2-7 - TRBD2 TRBV5-1 CASSLAAGALFEQYF TGCGCCAGCAGCTTGGCGGCGGGAGCCTTATTCGAGCAGTACTTC
TRBJ2-7 once TRBD1 TRBV24-1 CATSAASPGQGSEQYF TGTGCCACCAGTGCTGCCTCCCCGGGACAGGGGTCAGAGCAGTACTTC
TRBJ2-1 - TRBD2 TRBV5-1 CASSGLAGGPGNEQFF TGCGCCAGCAGCGGGTTGGCGGGAGGGCCTGGGAATGAGCAGTTCTTC
TRBJ2-3 - - TRBV21-1 CASSKWSGRTSGRTDTQYF TGTGCCAGCAGCAAATGGTCGGGGAGGACTAGCGGGAGAACAGATACGCAGTATTTT
TRBJ2-2 - TRBD1 TRBV7-2 CASSLNTGVATGELFF TGTGCCAGCAGCTTAAACACAGGGGTTGCCACCGGGGAGCTGTTTTTT
TRBJ2-3 - TRBD2 TRBV5-4 CASSSRTRGGPFTQYF TGTGCCAGCAGCTCGAGGACTAGGGGCGGGCCTTTTACGCAGTATTTT
TRBJ2-7 - TRBD2 TRBV6-5 CASRTHQRGTYEQYF TGTGCCAGCAGAACCCACCAGCGGGGGACCTACGAGCAGTACTTC
TRBJ1-6 - - TRBV6-5 CASSSDRSGRPLHF TGTGCCAGCAGTTCGGACCGGAGCGGGCGGCCCCTCCACTTT
TRBJ1-1 - - TRBV6-2/TRBV6-3 CASSLARGNTEAFF TGTGCCAGCAGTTTGGCCAGGGGGAACACTGAAGCTTTCTTT
TRBJ2-5 - TRBD2 TRBV27 CASSLYLAGALWTQYF TGTGCCAGCAGTTTATATCTAGCGGGAGCCCTTTGGACCCAGTACTTC
TRBJ2-7 - - TRBV27 CASSSTPGHLTEQYF TGTGCCAGCAGTTCGACACCCGGACACCTCACCGAGCAGTACTTC
TRBJ1-1 - - TRBV4-3 CASSQVSGTEAFF TGCGCCAGCAGCCAAGTTTCGGGTACTGAAGCTTTCTTT
TRBJ2-3 - - TRBV14 CASSQDMGRAITDTQYF TGTGCCAGCAGCCAAGATATGGGCAGGGCTATCACAGATACGCAGTATTTT
TRBJ2-1 once TRBD2 TRBV7-3 CASSLTLAGGSGGGYNEQFF TGTGCCAGCAGCTTAACGCTAGCGGGAGGATCTGGAGGCGGGTACAATGAGCAGTTCTTC
TRBJ1-1 - - TRBV10-3 CAISDRPGQSGNTEAFF TGTGCCATCAGTGACCGTCCTGGACAGTCTGGGAACACTGAAGCTTTCTTT
TRBJ2-3 - - TRBV7-9 CASSLVPAGTDTQYF TGTGCCAGCAGCTTGGTCCCAGCGGGCACAGATACGCAGTATTTT
TRBJ2-6 - - TRBV18 CASSQTSGIPGSGANVLTF TGTGCCAGCTCACAGACCTCAGGGATCCCAGGCTCTGGGGCCAACGTCCTGACTTTC
TRBJ2-7 - TRBD2 TRBV27 CASSLALAGPYEQYF TGTGCCAGCAGTTTAGCACTAGCGGGACCCTACGAGCAGTACTTC
TRBJ1-1 - - TRBV19 CASSLHLSMNTEAFF TGTGCCAGTAGTCTCCACCTCAGTATGAACACTGAAGCTTTCTTT
TRBJ2-7 once - TRBV11-2 CASSLLAYEQYF TGTGCCAGCAGCTTACTGGCTTACGAGCAGTACTTC
TRBJ2-7 once TRBD2 TRBV5-6 CASSWVAGASNEQYF TGTGCCAGCAGCTGGGTAGCGGGAGCATCAAACGAGCAGTACTTC
TRBJ2-3 few TRBD2 TRBV7-3 CASSPGLGLTDTQYF TGTGCCAGCAGCCCGGGACTAGGACTGACAGATACGCAGTATTTT
TRBJ1-6 - - TRBV7-9 CASSSHYSGSPLHF TGTGCCAGCAGCTCCCATTACAGCGGATCACCCCTCCACTTT
TRBJ2-7 once TRBD2 TRBV24-1 CATSEPLGAGGREQYF TGTGCCACCAGTGAGCCCCTGGGAGCGGGAGGGCGGGAGCAGTACTTC
TRBJ1-2 - TRBD1 TRBV19 CASKTDRDGYGYTF TGTGCCAGTAAAACCGACAGGGACGGCTATGGCTACACCTTC
TRBJ2-5 - - TRBV15 CATSRTGGTQYF TGTGCCACCAGCCGGACTGGAGGGACCCAGTACTTC
TRBJ1-5 - - TRBV19 CASSGGLSSNQPQHF TGTGCCAGTAGTGGCGGGTTGTCGAGCAATCAGCCCCAGCATTTT
TRBJ1-1 - TRBD1 TRBV2 CASSVGTVNTEAFF TGTGCCAGCAGTGTGGGGACAGTGAACACTGAAGCTTTCTTT
TRBJ1-2 - - TRBV29-1 CSSERGNGYTF TGCAGCTCAGAGAGGGGGAACGGCTACACCTTC
TRBJ2-1 once TRBD1 TRBV7-3 CASSRGTGYNEQFF TGTGCCAGCAGCCGCGGGACAGGGTACAATGAGCAGTTCTTC
TRBJ2-3 - TRBD2 TRBV2 CASGLAGYTSTDTQYF TGTGCCAGCGGTTTAGCGGGATATACTAGCACAGATACGCAGTATTTT
TRBJ2-5 - - TRBV4-1 CASSRRESTAGETQYF TGCGCCAGCAGCCGACGGGAGAGTACCGCTGGGGAGACCCAGTACTTC
TRBJ1-6 - - TRBV7-3 CASSLQGPYNSPLHF TGTGCCAGCAGCTTACAGGGCCCCTATAATTCACCCCTCCACTTT
TRBJ1-3 - - TRBV28 CASSRGGSGNTIYF TGTGCCAGCAGCAGAGGGGGTTCTGGAAACACCATATATTTT
TRBJ2-1 few - TRBV7-2 CASSFAHVSEQFF TGTGCCAGCAGCTTCGCACATGTCAGTGAGCAGTTCTTC
TRBJ2-1 - - TRBV7-3 CASSFHGRDNEQFF TGTGCCAGCAGCTTCCATGGGCGAGACAATGAGCAGTTCTTC
TRBJ1-6 - - TRBV6-5 CASSRPEGGSPLHF TGTGCCAGCAGTCGACCGGAAGGAGGGTCACCCCTCCACTTT
TRBJ1-2 few - TRBV7-3 CASSLTPAGAYGYTF TGTGCCAGCAGCTTAACGCCGGCAGGGGCCTATGGCTACACCTTC
TRBJ2-7 - TRBD1 TRBV6-5 CASSYRRQGASEQYF TGTGCCAGCAGTTACCGACGACAGGGGGCTAGCGAGCAGTACTTC
TRBJ2-1 - - TRBV5-8 CASKLVVGLGSYNEQFF TGTGCCAGCAAGCTTGTGGTGGGACTCGGCTCCTACAATGAGCAGTTCTTC
TRBJ2-7 - TRBD1 TRBV5-8 CASSWTGNYEQYF TGTGCCAGCAGCTGGACAGGGAATTACGAGCAGTACTTC
TRBJ2-3 once - TRBV27 CASSFQGRGSDTQYF TGTGCCAGCAGTTTTCAGGGGAGGGGGTCGGATACGCAGTATTTT
TRBJ2-7 - - TRBV10-2 CASSGVPGEQYF TGCGCCAGCAGTGGTGTCCCGGGCGAGCAGTACTTC
TRBJ2-7 - TRBD2 TRBV5-5 CASSLQGTREQYF TGTGCCAGCAGCTTGCAGGGGACTAGGGAGCAGTACTTC
TRBJ2-2 - TRBD2 TRBV18 CASSPVAGDTGELFF TGTGCCAGCTCACCAGTAGCGGGAGACACCGGGGAGCTGTTTTTT
TRBJ2-7 - - TRBV2 CASRPRGGIYEQYF TGTGCCAGCAGACCCAGGGGAGGGATCTACGAGCAGTACTTC
TRBJ1-4 - - TRBV18 CASSPPTSGGEKLFF TGTGCCAGCTCACCACCGACCTCCGGAGGCGAAAAACTGTTTTTT
TRBJ2-7 - TRBD2 TRBV6-4 CASSDFPTEGASGREGEQYF TGTGCCAGCAGTGACTTCCCTACTGAAGGTGCTAGCGGGAGGGAGGGCGAGCAGTACTTC
TRBJ2-1 - - TRBV21-1 CASSKVPQGGREVRWNEQFF TGTGCCAGCAGCAAAGTCCCCCAAGGCGGGCGGGAGGTCAGGTGGAATGAGCAGTTCTTC